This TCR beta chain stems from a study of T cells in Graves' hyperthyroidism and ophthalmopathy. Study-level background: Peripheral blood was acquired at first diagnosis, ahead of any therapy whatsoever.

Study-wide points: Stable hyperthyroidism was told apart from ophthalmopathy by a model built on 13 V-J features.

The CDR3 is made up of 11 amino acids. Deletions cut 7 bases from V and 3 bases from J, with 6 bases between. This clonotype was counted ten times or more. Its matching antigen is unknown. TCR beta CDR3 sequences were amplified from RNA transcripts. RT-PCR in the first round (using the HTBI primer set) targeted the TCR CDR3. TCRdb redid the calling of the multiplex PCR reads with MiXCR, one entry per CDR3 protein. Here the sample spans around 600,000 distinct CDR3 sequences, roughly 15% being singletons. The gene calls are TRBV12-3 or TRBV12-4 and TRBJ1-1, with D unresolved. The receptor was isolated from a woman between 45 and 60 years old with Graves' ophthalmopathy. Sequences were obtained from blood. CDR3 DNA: TGTGCCAGCACGGCTCACACTGAAGCTTTCTTT. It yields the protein CASTAHTEAFF.